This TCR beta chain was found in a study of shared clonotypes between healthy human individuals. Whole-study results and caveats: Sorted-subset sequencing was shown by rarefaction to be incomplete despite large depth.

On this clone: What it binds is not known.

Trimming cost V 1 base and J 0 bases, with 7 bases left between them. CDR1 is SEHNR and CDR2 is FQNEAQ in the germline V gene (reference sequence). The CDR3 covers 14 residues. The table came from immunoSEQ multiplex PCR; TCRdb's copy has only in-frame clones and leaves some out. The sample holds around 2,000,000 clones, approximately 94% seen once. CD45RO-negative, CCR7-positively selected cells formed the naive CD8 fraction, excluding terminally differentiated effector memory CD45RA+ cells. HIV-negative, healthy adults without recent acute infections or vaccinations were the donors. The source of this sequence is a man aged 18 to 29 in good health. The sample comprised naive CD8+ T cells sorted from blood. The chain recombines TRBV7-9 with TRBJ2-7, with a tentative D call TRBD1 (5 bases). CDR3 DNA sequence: TGTGCCAGCAGCTTAGACAGGAACTCCTACGAGCAGTACTTC. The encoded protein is CASSLDRNSYEQYF.